This is a list of T cell receptor beta chains from one sample in a study of cytomegalovirus exposure and HLA in healthy donors. This table comes from immunoSEQ multiplex PCR, and its TCRdb copy is limited to in-frame clones, with some not included. Here the sample spans under 150,000 clones, 85% to 90% being singletons. The sequenced sample was PBMCs. These receptors all stem from a woman younger than 30 in good health and CMV-seronegative. CDR3s include the opening cysteine and the closing phenylalanine or tryptophan. A D gene is named only where the DNA matches it firmly. The size field is filled for only some rows; it gives once, few, many or a size class.

j_call | clone_size | cdr3_length | d_call | v_call | cdr3_nt | cdr3_aa
TRBJ1-2 | once | 15 | - | TRBV28 | TGTGCCAGCAGTCCCTGGGACGGGAGAAACTATGGCTACACCTTC | CASSPWDGRNYGYTF
TRBJ2-2 | - | 14 | TRBD2 | TRBV14 | TGTGCCAGCAGCCTAGGACTAGTCAGCGGGGAGCTGTTTTTT | CASSLGLVSGELFF
TRBJ2-5 | - | 15 | TRBD2 | TRBV5-1 | TGCGCCAGCAGTGACCTACTAGCGGGGCAAGAGACCCAGTACTTC | CASSDLLAGQETQYF
TRBJ1-5 | - | 14 | - | TRBV27 | TGTGCCAGCAGTTTTCAGGGTGTAAACCAGCCCCAGCATTTT | CASSFQGVNQPQHF
TRBJ1-5 | - | 14 | - | TRBV6-5 | TGTGCCAGCAGTTACGGGCAGGGTGTTCAGCCCCAGCATTTT | CASSYGQGVQPQHF
TRBJ2-1 | - | 14 | - | TRBV5-1 | TGCGCCAGCAGCTTGGCCTGGGGGGAGAGTGAGCAGTTCTTC | CASSLAWGESEQFF
TRBJ2-5 | - | 17 | TRBD2 | TRBV5-1 | TGCGCCAGCAGCTTGGGGGTAGCGGGGGCACTCCTAGAGACCCAGTACTTC | CASSLGVAGALLETQYF
TRBJ1-6 | - | 16 | - | TRBV18 | TGTGCCAGCTCGCAGACCACTGGGACATTTAATTCACCCCTCCACTTT | CASSQTTGTFNSPLHF
TRBJ2-2 | - | 17 | TRBD1 | TRBV2 | TGTGCCAGCAGTCGAAGACAGGGGGCGCATAGGGCCGGGGAGCTGTTTTTT | CASSRRQGAHRAGELFF
TRBJ1-5 | - | 15 | - | TRBV2 | TGTGCCAGCAGTGAGACACCTTATAGCAATCAGCCCCAGCATTTT | CASSETPYSNQPQHF
TRBJ1-2 | - | 13 | - | TRBV7-9 | TGTGCCAGCAGCTTAGGGACAGTCTTCGGCTACACCTTC | CASSLGTVFGYTF
TRBJ2-1 | once | 16 | TRBD2 | TRBV7-9 | TGTGCCAGCAGCTCCTTCAGCGGGAGGGCCTACAATGAGCAGTTCTTC | CASSSFSGRAYNEQFF
TRBJ1-2 | - | 15 | TRBD1 | TRBV30 | TGTGCCTGGAGGATTAGGGGACAGGGGGTTTATGGCTACACCTTC | CAWRIRGQGVYGYTF
TRBJ2-5 | - | 13 | - | TRBV7-2 | TGTGCCAGCAGCTTAGCCGGTTTGGAGACCCAGTACTTC | CASSLAGLETQYF
TRBJ2-5 | - | 15 | - | TRBV27 | TGTGCCAGCAGTTTAAGGTGGATTGGGGGCGAGACCCAGTACTTC | CASSLRWIGGETQYF
TRBJ2-3 | - | 16 | TRBD2 | TRBV4-1 | TGCGCCAGCAGCCAAGATTTCGCGGGGGGCACAGATACGCAGTATTTT | CASSQDFAGGTDTQYF
TRBJ2-5 | - | 15 | TRBD1 | TRBV19 | TGTGCCAGTAGTATAAGGACAGGGCCGCTGGAGACCCAGTACTTC | CASSIRTGPLETQYF
TRBJ1-2 | - | 14 | - | TRBV15 | TGTGCCACCAGCAAGTCTAGGGGTAACTATGGCTACACCTTC | CATSKSRGNYGYTF
TRBJ2-7 | - | 13 | TRBD2 | TRBV29-1 | TGCAGCGTCCAGAGGTTCAGGGAGGGCGAGCAGTACTTC | CSVQRFREGEQYF
TRBJ2-3 | - | 17 | TRBD2 | TRBV7-9 | TGTGCCAGCAGCTTAGCTAGCGGGAGGAAAGGCACAGATACGCAGTATTTT | CASSLASGRKGTDTQYF
TRBJ2-7 | - | 15 | TRBD1 | TRBV7-9 | TGTGCCAGCAGCCCGAGACAGGGGAGCTCCTACGAGCAGTACTTC | CASSPRQGSSYEQYF
TRBJ1-5 | - | 13 | - | TRBV30 | TGTGCCTGGGAGGCGGGGAGCAATCAGCCCCAGCATTTT | CAWEAGSNQPQHF
TRBJ1-5 | - | 14 | TRBD1 | TRBV27 | TGTGCCAGCGGACAGGGGGGTTGGGATCAGCCCCAGCATTTT | CASGQGGWDQPQHF
TRBJ1-5 | once | 15 | TRBD1 | TRBV28 | TGTGCCAGCAGTCCCCAGGGGGCTGTATGGCAGCCCCAGCATTTT | CASSPQGAVWQPQHF
TRBJ1-2 | - | 15 | TRBD1 | TRBV28 | TGTGCCAGCAGACCTCGGACAGGGGGCGTCCATGGCTACACCTTC | CASRPRTGGVHGYTF
TRBJ1-2 | - | 13 | TRBD1 | TRBV5-5 | TGTGCCAGCAGCTCGGGACAGGGGTATGGCTACACCTTC | CASSSGQGYGYTF
TRBJ2-5 | once | 16 | TRBD2 | TRBV5-4 | TGTGCCAGCAGCTCTAGCGGGGGGGCCGTCCAAGAGACCCAGTACTTC | CASSSSGGAVQETQYF
TRBJ2-1 | - | 14 | TRBD2 | TRBV7-3 | TGTGCCAGCAGCTTGGCTAGCGGGAACAATGAGCAGTTCTTC | CASSLASGNNEQFF
TRBJ2-2 | once | 15 | TRBD1 | TRBV11-2 | TGTGCCAGCAGCCAGGGACAGCTGAACACCGGGGAGCTGTTTTTT | CASSQGQLNTGELFF
TRBJ2-3 | few | 14 | - | TRBV27 | TGTGCCAGCAGGGCGGACTCCTGGGCAGATACGCAGTATTTT | CASRADSWADTQYF
TRBJ2-7 | - | 18 | TRBD1 | TRBV9 | TGTGCCATTCGTAATGGGACAGGGAATTCCGCCAACTCCTACGAGCAGTACTTC | CAIRNGTGNSANSYEQYF
TRBJ1-1 | - | 15 | TRBD1 | TRBV4-1 | TGCGCCAGCAGCCAAATTCCGGGACAGGCCTATGAAGCTTTCTTT | CASSQIPGQAYEAFF
TRBJ2-3 | - | 15 | TRBD2 | TRBV7-9 | TGTGCCAGCAGCTCCCCTAGCGGGGACACAGATACGCAGTATTTT | CASSSPSGDTDTQYF
TRBJ2-7 | - | 11 | - | TRBV11-3 | TGTGCCAGCAGCCTTTTATACGAGCAGTACTTC | CASSLLYEQYF
TRBJ1-1 | - | 17 | TRBD1 | TRBV9 | TGTGCCAGCAGCGTAGGCGGTTCGCAGGGGGCGAAAGGCGAAGCTTTCTTT | CASSVGGSQGAKGEAFF
TRBJ2-1 | - | 18 | TRBD1 | TRBV28 | TGTGCCAGCAAAGTTTTCAGTACCGGGACAGGGATCTACAATGAGCAGTTCTTC | CASKVFSTGTGIYNEQFF
TRBJ2-3 | - | 14 | TRBD2 | TRBV7-3 | TGTGCCAGCAGCTCTAGCGGGGGGGCCGGTACGCAGTATTTT | CASSSSGGAGTQYF
TRBJ1-1 | - | 14 | - | TRBV30 | TGTGCCTGGAGTAAGTTGTCGGTGAACACTGAAGCTTTCTTT | CAWSKLSVNTEAFF
TRBJ1-2 | - | 15 | TRBD1 | TRBV12-5 | TGTGCTAGTGGTTTGCCCTCACAGGGGAACTATGGCTACACCTTC | CASGLPSQGNYGYTF
TRBJ2-4 | once | 14 | - | TRBV7-6 | TGTGCCAGCAGTCCCCCGGGTCTGAAAAACATTCAGTACTTC | CASSPPGLKNIQYF
TRBJ1-3 | - | 15 | - | TRBV28 | TGTGCCAGCAGTGCAACCATGAGCTCTGGAAACACCATATATTTT | CASSATMSSGNTIYF
TRBJ1-3 | - | 17 | - | TRBV7-9 | TGTGCCAGCAGCTTAGTTGAATGGGGAGTCTCTGGAAACACCATATATTTT | CASSLVEWGVSGNTIYF
TRBJ2-7 | once | 11 | TRBD1 | TRBV30 | TGTGCCTGGGGACAGGTCTACGAGCAGTACTTC | CAWGQVYEQYF
TRBJ2-7 | - | 13 | - | TRBV30 | TGTGCCTGGAGTGTACCTGTCGGGGGCGAGCAGTACTTC | CAWSVPVGGEQYF
TRBJ1-2 | - | 16 | - | TRBV19 | TGTGCCAGTAGTGTAACAGCGATCGGCGGGAGCTATGGCTACACCTTC | CASSVTAIGGSYGYTF
TRBJ2-1 | - | 18 | TRBD2 | TRBV12-5 | TGTGCTAGTGTTCTTGGGACTAGCGGGGTTGCACCCTACAATGAGCAGTTCTTC | CASVLGTSGVAPYNEQFF
TRBJ2-2 | - | 18 | TRBD2 | TRBV27 | TGTGCCAGCAGTCCCCGGGTTCTAGCGGGAGGTACGGCCGGGGAGCTGTTTTTT | CASSPRVLAGGTAGELFF
TRBJ2-2 | - | 17 | TRBD2 | TRBV4-3 | TGCGCCAGCAGCCAATCTAGCGGAGGGGCTAACACCGGGGAGCTGTTTTTT | CASSQSSGGANTGELFF
TRBJ1-5 | - | 15 | TRBD1 | TRBV6-6 | TGTGCCAGCAGTTTATCACAGGGGAGCAATCAGCCCCAGCATTTT | CASSLSQGSNQPQHF
TRBJ1-5 | - | 15 | - | TRBV30 | TGTGCCGGCTCTCTACAGGGAATGGGCAATCAGCCCCAGCATTTT | CAGSLQGMGNQPQHF
TRBJ2-5 | - | 15 | TRBD2 | TRBV28 | TGTGCCAGCAGTTTACGCGGGAGTCGGATAGAGACCCAGTACTTC | CASSLRGSRIETQYF